The next 18 T cell receptor beta chains were all read from a single sample in a study of glioma-infiltrating T cells after dendritic cell vaccination. Time point in this sample: after dendritic cell vaccination, including at tumor progression/relapse. The table came from immunoSEQ multiplex PCR; TCRdb's copy has only in-frame clones and leaves some out. The data show 75,000 to 95,000 clones, roughly four fifths seen once. Sequencing was performed on blood, taken after dendritic cell vaccination. These receptors originate from a human donor with glioblastoma.

The chain links TRBV5-4 to TRBJ2-5, with 8 bases that match TRBD1. The V segment lost 2 bases and the J segment 5 bases; nucleotides outside the gene matches: 5. This CDR3 comprises 14 residues. Germline V gene sequence: CDR1 SGHNT, CDR2 YYREEE (reference sequence). CDR3 sequence: CASSLQGVGETQYF. In DNA form, the CDR3 reads TGTGCCAGCAGCTTACAGGGGGTTGGGGAGACCCAGTACTTC.

This clone was detected once. V is TRBV6-6 and J is TRBJ2-7; possibly TRBD1 for D (6 bases). Germline V gives CDR1 MNHNY, CDR2 SVGAGI (reference sequence). CDR3 length equals 13 residues. The ends were cut back, 1 base at V and 3 bases at J, with 7 bases in the middle. DNA of the CDR3: TGTGCCAGCAGTTACTACAGGGACTACGAGCAGTACTTC. Residues: CASSYYRDYEQYF.

This clone has at least ten counts. The chain couples TRBV5-5 to TRBJ1-1; D is unresolved. The CDR3 is made up of 13 amino acids. Trimming cost V 3 bases and J 1 base, with 7 bases left between them. The germline V gene encodes CDR1 SGHKS and CDR2 YYEKEE (reference sequence). The CDR3 DNA sequence: TGTGCCAGCAGCTACTACACGAACACTGAAGCTTTCTTT. Residues: CASSYYTNTEAFF.

A few counts support this clone. The CDR3 protein is CASRPTGQNQNTIYF. Written as DNA, the CDR3 is TGTGCCAGCCGCCCTACCGGACAGAATCAAAACACCATATATTTT. The V gene is TRBV28, the J gene TRBJ1-3, with D tentatively TRBD1 (6 bases). The germline V gene has CDR1 MDHEN and CDR2 SYDVKM. The CDR3 is 15 residues long. V was trimmed by 8 bases and J by 6 bases, leaving 20 bases between them. Full variable domain (outside the CDR3, taken from reference TRBV28 and TRBJ1-3): DVKVTQSSRYLVKRTGEKVFLECVQDMDHENMFWYRQDPGLGLRLIYFSYDVKMKEKGDIPEGYSVSREKKERFSLILESASTNQTSMYLCASRPTGQNQNTIYFGEGSWLTVV.

In DNA form, the CDR3 reads TGTGCCACCAGCAGAGATCTCGGGAACTACGAGCAGTACGTC. Protein product: CATSRDLGNYEQYV. The rearrangement joins TRBV15 to TRBJ2-7; TRBD2 might be the D (5 bases). CDR1 is LNHNV, CDR2 YYDKDF, per germline (reference sequence). The CDR3 runs to 14 residues. With 0 bases removed from V and 3 bases from J, the gap between germline ends came to 9 bases.

This chain connects TRBV19 to TRBJ1-2, with TRBD1 identical over 8 bases. Trimming cost V 5 bases and J 4 bases; bases outside gene matches: 6. The CDR3 length is 14 residues. Germline V gene lookup returns CDR1 LNHDA and CDR2 SQIVND (reference sequence). This chain's CDR3 is CASSGQGSGYGYTF. DNA of the CDR3: TGTGCCAGTAGTGGACAGGGCAGCGGCTATGGCTACACCTTC.

This clone is categorized as medium-sized (0.01 to 0.1%). The gene calls are TRBV19 and TRBJ1-1; no definite D call. The germline V gene encodes CDR1 LNHDA and CDR2 SQIVND (reference sequence). Trimming took 5 bases from V and 0 from J, leaving 7 bases between them. This CDR3 has 13 amino acids. In nucleotides, the CDR3 is TGTGCCAGTAGTTGGACTATGAACACTGAAGCTTTCTTT. This gives the protein CASSWTMNTEAFF.

The chain recombines TRBV6-1 with TRBJ1-3; D unresolved. Trimming took 6 bases from V and 0 from J, leaving 9 bases between them. Looked up from germline, CDR1 is MNHNS and CDR2 is SASEGT. CDR3 length: 14 residues. Here the CDR3 reads CASREQYSGNTIYF. CDR3 coding DNA: TGTGCCAGCAGAGAACAGTACTCTGGAAACACCATATATTTT.

The chain carries TRBV14 and TRBJ2-7, with a weak D call TRBD1 (6 bases). This CDR3 region has 13 residues. In germline, CDR1 is SGHDN, CDR2 FVKESK. V lost 1 base, J lost 5 bases, and 9 bases lay in between. The CDR3 is CASSQAGANEQYV. The CDR3 DNA follows: TGTGCCAGCAGCCAAGCAGGGGCTAACGAGCAGTACGTC.

The rearrangement uses TRBV2 and TRBJ2-1, with a tentative D call TRBD2 (7 bases). Per germline, CDR1 SNHLY and CDR2 FYNNEI. V lost 3 bases to trimming and J lost 7 bases, with 13 bases between them. The CDR3 runs 14 residues. CDR3 protein: CASSERGGVNEQFF. CDR3 coding DNA: TGTGCCAGCAGTGAGAGGGGGGGTGTAAATGAGCAGTTCTTC.

V is TRBV18 and J is TRBJ1-5; 9 bases are shared with TRBD1. This CDR3 is 15 amino acids long. The V gene end was trimmed by 6 bases and the J gene end by 4 bases; junction bases not matched to a gene: 7. In germline, CDR1 is KGHSH, CDR2 LQKENI. The CDR3 DNA sequence: TGTGCCAGCTCGCCGACGGGACAGGGTAATCAGCCCCAGCATTTT. Protein: CASSPTGQGNQPQHF. Combining the CDR3 with reference TRBV18 and TRBJ1-5 gives the whole variable domain NAGVMQNPRHLVRRRGQEARLRCSPMKGHSHVYWYRQLPEEGLKFMVYLQKENIIDESGMPKERFSAEFPKEGPSILRIQQVVRGDSAAYFCASSPTGQGNQPQHFGDGTRLSIL.

The chain links TRBV4-2 to TRBJ2-1, with TRBD2 identical over 8 bases. After removal of 0 bases from V and 12 bases from J, the junction contained 16 bases not matched to a gene. This CDR3 has 17 residues. Per germline, CDR1 LGHNA and CDR2 YNFKEQ. CDR3 in amino acids: CASSQDPRGGSTAGQFF. DNA for the CDR3: TGTGCCAGCAGCCAAGATCCCCGGGGGGGATCTACAGCGGGGCAGTTCTTC.

The J gene is TRBJ2-2, the V gene TRBV4-2; 9 bases fit TRBD1. V lost 3 bases, J lost 5 bases, and 4 bases stayed unmatched. This CDR3 region has 15 residues. Germline values: CDR1 LGHNA, CDR2 YNFKEQ. CDR3 region: CASSQQTGGTGELFF. The CDR3 DNA sequence: TGTGCCAGCAGCCAGCAGACAGGGGGAACCGGGGAGCTGTTTTTT.

V gene TRBV9 combines with J gene TRBJ2-1; the match to TRBD1 covers 8 bases. This CDR3 has 14 residues. CDR1 and CDR2 from the germline V gene are SGDLS and YYNGEE. V dropped 0 bases and J dropped 10; count of bases not matched to a gene: 6. The CDR3 nucleotides are TGTGCCAGCAGCGTAGTTGGACAGGGCTTAGAGCAGTTCTTC. Translated, it gives CASSVVGQGLEQFF.

The CDR3 DNA sequence: TGTGCCAGTAGTATAACTGGGGGCAACACTGAAGCTTTCTTT. Encoded protein: CASSITGGNTEAFF. This chain uses TRBV19 with TRBJ1-1, with D possibly TRBD1 on 6 matching bases. Germline assignment: CDR1 LNHDA and CDR2 SQIVND (reference sequence). The CDR3 covers 14 residues. The V and J ends lost 2 bases and 2 bases respectively, with 9 bases between them.

The chain is built from TRBV5-3 and TRBJ2-1; 8 bases agree with TRBD2. TRBV5-3 is an ORF; its function is uncertain. With V trimmed by 5 bases and J by 0 bases, 7 bases remained unmatched. The CDR3 totals 16 residues. The CDR3 DNA reads TGTGCCAGAAGTGGATCGCGGGAGGACTCCTACAATGAGCAGTTCTTC. This sequence encodes CARSGSREDSYNEQFF.

The chain links TRBV10-3 to TRBJ1-5, with no clear D. Germline V gene lookup returns CDR1 ENHRY and CDR2 SYGVKD. The V and J ends lost 3 bases and 4 bases respectively, with 10 bases between them. The length of the CDR3 is 14 residues. The CDR3 nucleotides are TGTGCCATCAGTGACGGAGGGATTAATCAGCCCCAGCATTTT. It specifies CAISDGGINQPQHF.

The rearrangement links TRBV30 to TRBJ1-4, with unresolved D. CDR1 is GTSNPN and CDR2 is SVGIG in the germline V gene (reference sequence). Trimming shortened V by 0 bases and J by 0 bases, and 11 bases separated the two germline ends. The CDR3 sequence is 16 residues long. The CDR3 sequence: CAWSVLGTPTNEKLFF. The CDR3 nucleotides read TGTGCCTGGAGTGTACTGGGCACCCCAACTAATGAAAAACTGTTTTTT. Full variable domain (outside the CDR3, taken from reference TRBV30 and TRBJ1-4): SQTIHQWPATLVQPVGSPLSLECTVEGTSNPNLYWYRQAAGRGLQLLFYSVGIGQISSEVPQNLSASRPQDRQFILSSKKLLLSDSGFYLCAWSVLGTPTNEKLFFGSGTQLSVL.